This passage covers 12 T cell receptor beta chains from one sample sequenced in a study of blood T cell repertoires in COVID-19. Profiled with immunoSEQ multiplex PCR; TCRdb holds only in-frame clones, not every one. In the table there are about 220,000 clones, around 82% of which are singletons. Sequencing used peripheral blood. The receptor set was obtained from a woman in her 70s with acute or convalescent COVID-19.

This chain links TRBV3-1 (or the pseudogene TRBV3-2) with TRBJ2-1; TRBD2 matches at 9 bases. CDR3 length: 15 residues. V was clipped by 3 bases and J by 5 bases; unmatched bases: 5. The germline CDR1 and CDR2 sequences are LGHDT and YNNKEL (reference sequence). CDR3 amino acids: CASSHGGGVNNEQFF. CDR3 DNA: TGTGCCAGCAGCCACGGCGGGGGGGTTAACAATGAGCAGTTCTTC.

The CDR3 sequence: CASSPLAGEAFF. The CDR3 nucleotides are TGTGCCAGCAGCCCATTGGCAGGAGAAGCTTTCTTT. This chain uses TRBV3-1 (or the pseudogene TRBV3-2) with TRBJ1-1; no clear D gene. The V and J ends lost 4 bases and 8 bases respectively, with 11 bases between them. Germline-derived CDR1 and CDR2 are LGHDT and YNNKEL (reference sequence). The CDR3 runs to 12 residues.

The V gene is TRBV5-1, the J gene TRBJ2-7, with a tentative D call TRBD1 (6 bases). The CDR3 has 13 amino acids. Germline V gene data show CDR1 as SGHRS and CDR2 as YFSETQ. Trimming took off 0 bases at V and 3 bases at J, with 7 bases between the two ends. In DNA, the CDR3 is TGCGCCAGCAGCTTGGGGACAGACTACGAGCAGTACTTC. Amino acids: CASSLGTDYEQYF.

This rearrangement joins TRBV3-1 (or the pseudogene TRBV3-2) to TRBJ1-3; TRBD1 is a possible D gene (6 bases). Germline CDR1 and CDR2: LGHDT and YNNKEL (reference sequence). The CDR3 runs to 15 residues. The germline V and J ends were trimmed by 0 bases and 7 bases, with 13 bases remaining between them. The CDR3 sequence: CASSQDRRGGNTIYF. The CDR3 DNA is TGTGCCAGCAGCCAAGATCGCAGGGGCGGGAACACCATATATTTT.

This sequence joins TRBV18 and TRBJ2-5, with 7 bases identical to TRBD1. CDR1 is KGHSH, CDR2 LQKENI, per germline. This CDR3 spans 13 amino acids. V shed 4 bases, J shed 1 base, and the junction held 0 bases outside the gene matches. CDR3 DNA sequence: TGTGCCAGCTCACAGGGGGCCCAAGAGACCCAGTACTTC. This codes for CASSQGAQETQYF. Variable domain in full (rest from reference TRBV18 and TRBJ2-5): NAGVMQNPRHLVRRRGQEARLRCSPMKGHSHVYWYRQLPEEGLKFMVYLQKENIIDESGMPKERFSAEFPKEGPSILRIQQVVRGDSAAYFCASSQGAQETQYFGPGTRLLVL.

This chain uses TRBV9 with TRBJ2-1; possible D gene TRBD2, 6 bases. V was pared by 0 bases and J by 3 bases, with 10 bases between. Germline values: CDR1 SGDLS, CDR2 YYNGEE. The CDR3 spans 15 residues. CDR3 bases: TGTGCCAGCAGCGTAGTCGGGGGATTCTACAATGAGCAGTTCTTC. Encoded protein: CASSVVGGFYNEQFF.

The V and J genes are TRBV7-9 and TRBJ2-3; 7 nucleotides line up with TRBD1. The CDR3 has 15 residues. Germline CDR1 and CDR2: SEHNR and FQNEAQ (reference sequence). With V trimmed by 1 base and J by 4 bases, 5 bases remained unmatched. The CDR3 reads CASSLGRQGPDTQYF. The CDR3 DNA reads TGTGCCAGCAGCTTAGGCCGACAGGGACCAGATACGCAGTATTTT.

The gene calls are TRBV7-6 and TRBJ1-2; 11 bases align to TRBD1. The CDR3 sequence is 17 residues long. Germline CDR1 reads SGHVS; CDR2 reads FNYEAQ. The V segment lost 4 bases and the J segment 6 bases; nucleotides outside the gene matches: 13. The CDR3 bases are TGTGCCAGCAGCTCCCCTCCCGGGACAGGGGGATGGAATGGCTACACCTTC. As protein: CASSSPPGTGGWNGYTF. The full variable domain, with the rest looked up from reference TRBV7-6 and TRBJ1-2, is GAGVSQSPRYKVTKRGQDVALRCDPISGHVSLYWYRQALGQGPEFLTYFNYEAQQDKSGLPNDRFSAERPEGSISTLTIQRTEQRDSAMYRCASSSPPGTGGWNGYTFGSGTRLTVV.

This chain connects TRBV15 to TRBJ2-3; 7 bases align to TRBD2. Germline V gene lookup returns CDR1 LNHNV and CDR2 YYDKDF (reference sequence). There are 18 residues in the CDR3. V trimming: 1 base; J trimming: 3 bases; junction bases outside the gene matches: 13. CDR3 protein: CATSRVRQAGRGTDTQYF. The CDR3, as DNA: TGTGCCACCAGCAGAGTAAGGCAGGCCGGGCGGGGGACAGATACGCAGTATTTT. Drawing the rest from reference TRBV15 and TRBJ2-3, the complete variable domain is DAMVIQNPRYQVTQFGKPVTLSCSQTLNHNVMYWYQQKSSQAPKLLFHYYDKDFNNEADTPDNFQSRRPNTSFCFLDIRSPGLGDTAMYLCATSRVRQAGRGTDTQYFGPGTRLTVL.

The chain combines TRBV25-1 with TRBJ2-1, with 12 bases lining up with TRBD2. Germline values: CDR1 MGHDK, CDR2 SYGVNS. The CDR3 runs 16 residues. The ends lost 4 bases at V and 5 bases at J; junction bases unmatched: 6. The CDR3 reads CASSGRLAGVDNEQFF. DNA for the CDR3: TGTGCCAGCAGTGGTAGACTAGCGGGGGTGGACAATGAGCAGTTCTTC.

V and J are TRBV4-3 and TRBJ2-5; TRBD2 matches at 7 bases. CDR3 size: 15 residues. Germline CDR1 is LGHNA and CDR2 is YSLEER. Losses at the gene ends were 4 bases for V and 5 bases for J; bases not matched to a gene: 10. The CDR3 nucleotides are TGCGCCAGCAGCCGGACGCGGGGGACTTGGGAGACCCAGTACTTC. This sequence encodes CASSRTRGTWETQYF.

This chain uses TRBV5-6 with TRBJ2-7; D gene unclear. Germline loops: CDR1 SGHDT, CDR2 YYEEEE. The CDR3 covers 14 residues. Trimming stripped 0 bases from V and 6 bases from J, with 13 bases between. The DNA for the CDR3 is TGTGCCAGCAGCTTGGAAGACTCCCTCGGCGAGCAGTACTTC. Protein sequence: CASSLEDSLGEQYF.